The rows below give T cell receptor beta chains drawn from one sample of a study of shared clonotypes between healthy human individuals. Some clones are missing from TCRdb's copy, which holds only in-frame ones; the method was immunoSEQ multiplex PCR. The sample carries 600,000 or so clones, approximately 95% recorded once. The sequenced sample was naive CD8+ T cells sorted from blood. All receptors derive from a woman aged 25 to 39 in good health. CDR3s include the opening cysteine and the closing phenylalanine or tryptophan. Fields, in order: D gene, V gene, J gene, clone size, CDR3 protein, CDR3 DNA. A D gene is named only where the DNA matches it firmly. Size is omitted from some rows. Given values are once, few, many or a class for expanded clones.

D: .; V: TRBV5-6; J: TRBJ1-1; size: .; CDR3: CASSLGGIRAFF; DNA: TGTGCCAGCAGCTTGGGGGGAATAAGGGCTTTCTTT
D: .; V: TRBV7-8; J: TRBJ2-1; size: .; CDR3: CASSLLNEQFF; DNA: TGTGCCAGCAGCTTGCTCAATGAGCAGTTCTTC
D: .; V: TRBV5-4; J: TRBJ1-1; size: .; CDR3: CASSLAGVTEAFF; DNA: TGTGCCAGCAGCTTAGCAGGGGTCACTGAAGCTTTCTTT
D: .; V: TRBV7-8; J: TRBJ1-5; size: once; CDR3: CASSLVPSLEPQHF; DNA: TGTGCCAGCAGCTTAGTCCCCTCCTTGGAGCCCCAGCATTTT
D: TRBD1; V: TRBV28; J: TRBJ2-7; size: .; CDR3: CASSGTGGSYEQYF; DNA: TGTGCCAGCAGCGGGACAGGGGGTTCCTACGAGCAGTACTTC
D: TRBD2; V: TRBV7-9; J: TRBJ2-7; size: .; CDR3: CASSPPGSGPFPRANEQYF; DNA: TGTGCCAGCAGCCCCCCGGGTAGCGGGCCCTTCCCCCGGGCAAACGAGCAGTACTTC
D: .; V: TRBV6-4; J: TRBJ2-3; size: .; CDR3: CASSDSGLNTDTQYF; DNA: TGTGCCAGCAGTGACTCAGGACTAAACACAGATACGCAGTATTTT
D: TRBD2; V: TRBV6-1; J: TRBJ2-7; size: .; CDR3: CASSRRLAGVYEQYF; DNA: TGTGCCAGCAGCCGACGACTAGCGGGAGTCTACGAGCAGTACTTC
D: .; V: TRBV28; J: TRBJ2-7; size: .; CDR3: CASSFRGTSYEQYF; DNA: TGTGCCAGCAGTTTTAGGGGCACTTCCTACGAGCAGTACTTC
D: .; V: TRBV5-4; J: TRBJ2-7; size: .; CDR3: CASTRGYEQYF; DNA: TGTGCCAGCACCCGAGGCTACGAGCAGTACTTC
D: .; V: TRBV21-1; J: TRBJ1-4; size: .; CDR3: CASSKVSEDRGCEKLFF; DNA: TGTGCCAGCAGCAAAGTCTCTGAGGACAGGGGCTGTGAAAAACTGTTTTTT
D: .; V: TRBV5-6; J: TRBJ1-2; size: .; CDR3: CASTPVGGTSLIYGYTF; DNA: TGTGCCAGCACCCCCGTAGGGGGGACGTCCCTCATCTATGGCTACACCTTC
D: .; V: TRBV28; J: TRBJ1-3; size: .; CDR3: CASSPGQSGNTIYF; DNA: TGTGCCAGCAGTCCCGGACAGAGCGGAAACACCATATATTTT
D: .; V: TRBV7-9; J: TRBJ2-1; size: .; CDR3: CATGTISYNEQFF; DNA: TGTGCAACCGGGACAATCTCCTACAATGAGCAGTTCTTC
D: .; V: TRBV19; J: TRBJ2-2; size: .; CDR3: CATRDWANTGELFF; DNA: TGTGCCACTAGAGATTGGGCGAACACCGGGGAGCTGTTTTTT
D: .; V: TRBV9; J: TRBJ2-7; size: .; CDR3: CASSVGSVSSYEQYF; DNA: TGTGCCAGCAGCGTAGGCTCGGTGAGCTCCTACGAGCAGTACTTC
D: .; V: TRBV2; J: TRBJ2-2; size: once; CDR3: CASSWTGELFF; DNA: TGTGCCAGCAGTTGGACCGGGGAGCTGTTTTTT
D: .; V: TRBV30; J: TRBJ2-3; size: once; CDR3: CAWSVVSSTDTQYF; DNA: TGTGCCTGGAGTGTGGTGTCCAGCACAGATACGCAGTATTTT
D: .; V: TRBV4-1; J: TRBJ2-7; size: .; CDR3: CASSQDGAPQEQYF; DNA: TGCGCCAGCAGCCAAGACGGGGCCCCCCAAGAGCAGTACTTC
D: .; V: TRBV6-6; J: TRBJ2-7; size: once; CDR3: CASSYSQDYEQYF; DNA: TGTGCCAGCAGTTACTCCCAGGATTACGAGCAGTACTTC
D: TRBD2; V: TRBV6-5; J: TRBJ2-3; size: .; CDR3: CASSYLAGVRTDTQYF; DNA: TGTGCCAGCAGTTACCTAGCGGGAGTCCGGACAGATACGCAGTATTTT
D: .; V: TRBV10-1; J: TRBJ1-1; size: .; CDR3: CASSAGKGAEAFF; DNA: TGCGCCAGCAGTGCAGGGAAAGGCGCTGAAGCTTTCTTT
D: .; V: TRBV6-1; J: TRBJ1-2; size: .; CDR3: CASNAREWSGYGYTF; DNA: TGTGCCAGCAACGCCAGGGAATGGAGTGGGTATGGCTACACCTTC
D: .; V: TRBV2; J: TRBJ1-1; size: once; CDR3: CASSEWQNTEAFF; DNA: TGTGCCAGCAGTGAGTGGCAGAACACTGAAGCTTTCTTT
D: TRBD1; V: TRBV28; J: TRBJ1-1; size: .; CDR3: CASRLGQGLAEAFF; DNA: TGTGCCAGCAGGCTAGGACAGGGATTGGCTGAAGCTTTCTTT
D: .; V: TRBV10-1; J: TRBJ1-1; size: .; CDR3: CASSENAQKNTEAFF; DNA: TGCGCCAGCAGTGAGAATGCGCAGAAGAACACTGAAGCTTTCTTT
D: .; V: TRBV19; J: TRBJ2-3; size: once; CDR3: CASTSKADTQYF; DNA: TGTGCCAGTACTAGCAAAGCAGATACGCAGTATTTT